The subject of this entry is one TCR beta chain. The ends lost 4 bases at V and 4 bases at J; junction bases unmatched: 6. Germline V gene sequence: CDR1 SGHTA, CDR2 FQGTGA. CDR3 length equals 15 residues. The data derive from a study of T cell responses to AZD1222 COVID-19 vaccine. Some clones are missing from TCRdb's copy, which holds only in-frame ones; the method was immunoSEQ multiplex PCR. The data hold about 150,000 clones, with approximately 90% observed a single time. The clonotype was recovered from an adult in good health. The rearrangement joins TRBV7-3 to TRBJ2-1; TRBD2 agrees at 8 bases. Sequenced material: peripheral blood, taken on day 0 of AZD1222 vaccination. In nucleotides, the CDR3 is TGTGCCAGCAGCTCCAGCGGGGGTGATTACAATGAGCAGTTCTTC. It codes for CASSSSGGDYNEQFF.